A selection of T cell receptor beta chains follows, all from one sample in a study of blood T cell repertoires in COVID-19. Repertoires were generated with immunoSEQ multiplex PCR, while TCRdb's copy carries only in-frame clones and drops some. The sample includes 350,000 or so clones, around 87% of them seen just once. Sequencing input: peripheral blood. The receptors come from a man younger than 30 with active or convalescent COVID-19. The CDR3 runs from the conserved cysteine through the conserved F or W.

cdr3_aa v_call
CARQRGGVGAEAFF TRBV21-1
CASSDDRAPSGNTIYF TRBV7-9
CASSYRQGDTEAFF TRBV6-5
CASSLDRADQPQHF TRBV7-9
CASSLSGDYYEQYF TRBV28
CASSQGREIDTQYF TRBV4-2
CASSLSSGSGEQFF TRBV11-3
CASSPRPGQGSPLHF TRBV7-6
CASSSSRITGELFF TRBV11-2
CASKEGGLSSYEQYF TRBV19
CASSGGQGFGGELFF TRBV11-2
CASSQEGVLSGNTIYF TRBV4-2
CASRDSGDEQFF TRBV27
CASSQPGQGTGELFF TRBV4-3
CASSQDHRGSGQPQHF TRBV4-2
CASSRDHRGQKNEQFF TRBV14
CASSPLGQGYGKHTDTQYF TRBV18
CASSGGTGYEQFF TRBV11-3
CASSYGTSPNQETQYF TRBV6-6
CASSWTASTDTQYF TRBV5-4
CASSFGGLPETQYF TRBV7-3
CASIKQGRNQPQHF TRBV6-6
CASRALGGNQPQHF TRBV6-5
CASSSGQGSTEAFF TRBV18
CASSLGTAYEQYF TRBV11-3
CASEAGRPYNEQFF TRBV2